This TCR beta chain emerged from a study of blood T cell repertoires in COVID-19. Turning to the study itself: The samples span acute and convalescent COVID-19 from the United States, Italy and Spain. T cells, B-cell-depleted T cells, or PBMCs supplied cDNA or gDNA.

In the source study's methods: For nucleated cells, counts were estimated from reference gene primer amplification. TCRdb keeps only in-frame clones here, not all; method: immunoSEQ multiplex PCR. D and trimming come from the DNA, and the V and J calls and clone size come from that table. This table has roughly 160,000 clones, approximately 83% appearing once. This CDR3 is 14 amino acids long. Germline values: CDR1 LGHNA, CDR2 YSLEER. V lost 3 bases, J lost 4 bases, and 9 bases lay in between. The chain carries TRBV4-3 and TRBJ2-2; tentatively, D is TRBD2 (5 bases). The TCR sequence derives from a woman aged 55-69 years with acute or convalescent COVID-19. The material sequenced was peripheral blood. The CDR3 is CASSHARGTGELFF. The CDR3 DNA sequence: TGCGCCAGCAGCCACGCACGGGGCACCGGGGAGCTGTTTTTT.